The present T cell receptor beta chain was sequenced within a study of OX40 agonist ivuxolimab in advanced cancers. The V end lost 5 bases, the J end lost 5 bases, and 14 bases lay between the germline ends. There are 14 residues in the CDR3. Germline values: CDR1 SGHTA, CDR2 FQGTGA. Assay used: immunoSEQ multiplex PCR; TCRdb lists only in-frame clones, some missing. The repertoire holds about 84,000 clones, with 85% to 90% as singletons. This sequence was found in an adult with an advanced solid tumor such as melanoma, head and neck, liver or kidney cancer. The rearrangement links TRBV7-3 to TRBJ2-3; no firm D call. This sample comprised CD4+ or CD8+ T cells sorted from blood, obtained in a trial of the OX40 agonist ivuxolimab. Here the CDR3 reads CASSLAGSVDTQYF. CDR3 in DNA: TGTGCCAGCAGCCTCGCCGGAAGCGTAGATACGCAGTATTTT.